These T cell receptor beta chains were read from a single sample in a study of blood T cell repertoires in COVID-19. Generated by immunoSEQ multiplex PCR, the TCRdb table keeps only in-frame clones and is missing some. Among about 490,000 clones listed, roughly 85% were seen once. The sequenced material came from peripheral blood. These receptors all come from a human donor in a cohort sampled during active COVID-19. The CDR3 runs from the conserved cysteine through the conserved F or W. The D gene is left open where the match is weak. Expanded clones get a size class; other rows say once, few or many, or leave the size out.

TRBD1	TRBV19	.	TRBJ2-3	TGTGCCAGTAGTATTCCGGGACAGAGTCCAGATACGCAGTATTTT	CASSIPGQSPDTQYF
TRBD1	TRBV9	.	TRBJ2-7	TGTGCCAGCAGCCCGGGACAGGGGATAAGACTAGACGAGCAGTACTTC	CASSPGQGIRLDEQYF
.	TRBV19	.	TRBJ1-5	TGTGCCAGTAGTATAGCCCTTACAGGTCTCCGGAGCAATCAGCCCCAGCATTTT	CASSIALTGLRSNQPQHF
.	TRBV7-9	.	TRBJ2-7	TGTGCCAGCAGCCCTACCCTCGCGGGACCCAAGTCGCGTAATCAGTACTTC	CASSPTLAGPKSRNQYF
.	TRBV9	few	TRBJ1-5	TGTGCCAGCAGCGCCCGACTCGGGAGCAATCAGCCCCAGCATTTT	CASSARLGSNQPQHF
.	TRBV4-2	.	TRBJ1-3	TGTGCCAGCAGCCAAGCGCAGGGAACTGGAAACACCATATATTTT	CASSQAQGTGNTIYF
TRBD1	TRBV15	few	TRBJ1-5	TGTGCCACCAGCAGGACAGGGGGCGGAAATCAGCCCCAGCATTTT	CATSRTGGGNQPQHF
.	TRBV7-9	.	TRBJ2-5	TGTGCCAGCAGCCCTAGCATAGAGACCCAGTACTTC	CASSPSIETQYF
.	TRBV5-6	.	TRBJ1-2	TGTGCCAGCAGCCCTAGGGAGGGGCAGTTATCCTATGGCTACACCTTC	CASSPREGQLSYGYTF
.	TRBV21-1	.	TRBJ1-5	TGTGCCAGCAGCAAATTAAGCGGAGACAACCACAATCAGCCCCAGCATTTT	CASSKLSGDNHNQPQHF
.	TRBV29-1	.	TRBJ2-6	TGCAGCGTCGTGGCAATCCCTGGGGCCAACGTCCTGACTTTC	CSVVAIPGANVLTF
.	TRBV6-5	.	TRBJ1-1	TGTGCCAGCAGTCTTGACAGGAACACTGAAGCTTTCTTT	CASSLDRNTEAFF
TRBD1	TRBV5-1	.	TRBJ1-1	TGCGCCAGCAGTAGGGGGACAGTCAACACTGAAGCTTTCTTT	CASSRGTVNTEAFF
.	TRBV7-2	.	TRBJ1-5	TGTGCCAGCAGCTACGGACACAATCAGCCCCAGCATTTT	CASSYGHNQPQHF
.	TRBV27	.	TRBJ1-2	TGTGCCAGCAGTTTCCAGGGCGGCGGCTACACCTTC	CASSFQGGGYTF
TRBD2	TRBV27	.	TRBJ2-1	TGTGCCAGCAGGGGGACTAGCGGGAGTTCGTTCAATGAGCAGTTCTTC	CASRGTSGSSFNEQFF
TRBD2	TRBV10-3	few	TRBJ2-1	TGTGCCATCAGTGAGTCCAGCGGGGGTTACAATGAGCAGTTCTTC	CAISESSGGYNEQFF
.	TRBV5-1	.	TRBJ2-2	TGCGCCAGCAGCCCGCCGAGGACTACCTCCACCGGGGAGCTGTTTTTT	CASSPPRTTSTGELFF
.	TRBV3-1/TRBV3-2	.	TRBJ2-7	TGTGCCAGCAGCCAACCGGGACTTAGGACGGACGAGCAGTACTTC	CASSQPGLRTDEQYF
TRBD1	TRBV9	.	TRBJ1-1	TGTGCCAGCAGCGGGGGACAGGGGGTCTACAACACTGAAGCTTTCTTT	CASSGGQGVYNTEAFF
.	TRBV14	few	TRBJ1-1	TGTGCCAGCAGCCTATATGGAAGAGGGTCTGAAGCTTTCTTT	CASSLYGRGSEAFF
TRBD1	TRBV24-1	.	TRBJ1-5	TGTGCCACCAGTGGCCAGGGGGCCAGTCAGCCCCAGCATTTT	CATSGQGASQPQHF
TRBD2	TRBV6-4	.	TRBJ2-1	TGTGCCAGCAGCGGACTAGCGGGGAATGAGCAGTTCTTC	CASSGLAGNEQFF
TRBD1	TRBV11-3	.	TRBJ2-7	TGTGCCAGCAGCTCGGGGACAGATCCCTACGAGCAGTACTTC	CASSSGTDPYEQYF
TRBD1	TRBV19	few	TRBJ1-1	TGTGCCAGTAGTATTGGTGGGACAGGGAACACTGAAGCTTTCTTT	CASSIGGTGNTEAFF
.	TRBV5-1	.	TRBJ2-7	TGCGCCAGCAGCTTGCTACAGGGTTACGAGCAGTACTTC	CASSLLQGYEQYF
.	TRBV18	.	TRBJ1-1	TGTGCCAGCTCACTAGGAACCCAGGGCCAGGGCTGGGAAGCTTTCTTT	CASSLGTQGQGWEAFF
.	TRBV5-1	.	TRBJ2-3	TGCGCCAGCAGCTATCTAAGTGTGACAGATACGCAGTATTTT	CASSYLSVTDTQYF
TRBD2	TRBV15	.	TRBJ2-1	TGTGCCACCAGCAGAGATCCCCCGGGAGGCAATGAGCAGTTCTTC	CATSRDPPGGNEQFF
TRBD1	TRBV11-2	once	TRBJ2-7	TGTGCCAGCAACCGGGACAGCCTCTACGAGCAGTACTTC	CASNRDSLYEQYF
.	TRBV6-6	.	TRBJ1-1	TGTGCCAGCAGTCTTGGGGGGGGAACTGAAGCTTTCTTT	CASSLGGGTEAFF
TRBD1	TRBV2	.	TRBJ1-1	TGTGCCAGCAGTGAAGGGGACAGGATTATGGCTTTCTTT	CASSEGDRIMAFF
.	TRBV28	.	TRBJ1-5	TGTGCCGCGGGTAAGCAGCCCCAGCATTTT	CAAGKQPQHF
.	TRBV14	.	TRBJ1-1	TGTGCCAGCAGCCAAGGAGTCACTGAAGCTTTCTTT	CASSQGVTEAFF
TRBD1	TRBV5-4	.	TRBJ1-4	TGTGCCAGCAGCTTGAATTGGGACAGGAAAGGAAAACTGTTTTTT	CASSLNWDRKGKLFF
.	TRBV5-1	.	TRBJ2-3	TGCGCCAGCAGCCCCAGAGGACAGTACACAGATACGCAGTATTTT	CASSPRGQYTDTQYF
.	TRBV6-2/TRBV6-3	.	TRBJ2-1	TGTGCCAGCAGTTACTCTTACAGAAAGAATGAGCAGTTCTTC	CASSYSYRKNEQFF
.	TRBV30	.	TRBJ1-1	TGTGCCTGGGGTATGGGCATTAACACTGAAGCTTTCTTT	CAWGMGINTEAFF
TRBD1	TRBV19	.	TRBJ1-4	TGTGCCAGTAGTCCTTCGAACCGGGACAGGATCACTGAAAAACTGTTTTTT	CASSPSNRDRITEKLFF
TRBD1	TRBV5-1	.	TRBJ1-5	TGCGCCAGCAGCTTATCACAGGGGGACGGTCAGCCCCAGCATTTT	CASSLSQGDGQPQHF
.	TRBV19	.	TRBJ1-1	TGTGCCAGTACCTTGACAGGAAACACTGAAGCTTTCTTT	CASTLTGNTEAFF
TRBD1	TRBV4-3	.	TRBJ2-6	TGCGCCAGCAGCCAAGTTAATACAGGGGCTGGGGCCAACGTCCTGACTTTC	CASSQVNTGAGANVLTF
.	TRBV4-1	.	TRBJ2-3	TGCGCCAGCAGCCAAGAGACTTCTAGCACAGATACGCAGTATTTT	CASSQETSSTDTQYF
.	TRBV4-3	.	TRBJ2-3	TGCGCCAGCAGCCAAGCTGTCGGCACAGATACGCAGTATTTT	CASSQAVGTDTQYF
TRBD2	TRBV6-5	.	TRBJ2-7	TGTGCCAGCAGGGGGCGCGGCGGGAGCTCCTACGAGCAGTACTTC	CASRGRGGSSYEQYF
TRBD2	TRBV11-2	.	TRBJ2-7	TGTGCCAGCAGCCCTATTCGACTAGCGGGGGCCTCCTACGAGCAGTACTTC	CASSPIRLAGASYEQYF
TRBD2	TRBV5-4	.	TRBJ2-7	TGTGCCAGCAGCCGAGAGGGGACTAGCGCGGGGGAGCAGTACTTC	CASSREGTSAGEQYF
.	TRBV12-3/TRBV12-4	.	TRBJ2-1	TGTGCCAGCAGTTTTAACAGGGAGCAGTTCTTC	CASSFNREQFF
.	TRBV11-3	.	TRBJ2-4	TGTGCCAGCTTCCTTCAAACAGTTTCCAAAAACATTCAGTACTTC	CASFLQTVSKNIQYF
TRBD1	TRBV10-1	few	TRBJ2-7	TGCGCCAGCAGTGAGCCTGACGGACAGGTCTACTACGAGCAGTACTTC	CASSEPDGQVYYEQYF
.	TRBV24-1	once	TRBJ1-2	TGTGCCACCAGTGATCCGGCGGCGAGAGAGTTGAATGGCTACACCTTC	CATSDPAARELNGYTF
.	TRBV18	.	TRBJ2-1	TGTGCCAGCTCACCAACCAGGGAGGCCGATGAGCAGTTCTTC	CASSPTREADEQFF
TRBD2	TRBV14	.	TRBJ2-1	TGTGCCAGCAGCAGAAAGGAACTAGCGGGACCGAGCTCCTACAATGAGCAGTTCTTC	CASSRKELAGPSSYNEQFF
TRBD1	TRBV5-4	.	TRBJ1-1	TGTGCCAGCAGCTCGGGACAGGGTGGTTTCAGCACTGAAGCTTTCTTT	CASSSGQGGFSTEAFF
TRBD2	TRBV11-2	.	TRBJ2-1	TGTGCCAGCAGCCTGACTAGCGGGAGGGCGGATGAGCAGTTCTTC	CASSLTSGRADEQFF
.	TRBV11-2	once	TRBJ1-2	TGTGCCAGCAGCTTCACCTCGGGAATTTCCCTTGGCTACACCTTC	CASSFTSGISLGYTF
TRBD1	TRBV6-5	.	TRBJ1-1	TGTGCCAGCAGTTACCCGGGACAGAAAGCTTTCTTT	CASSYPGQKAFF